This T cell receptor beta chain came from a study of memory CD4+ T cells and cytomegalovirus serostatus. Turning to the study itself: Of the healthy Belgian adults, 9 or 10 were CMV seropositive and 20 to 25 seronegative. Whole-study results and caveats: Repertoires predicted CMV serostatus with median bootstrapped AUC of around 0.96. CD4+ memory repertoires contained about two fifths of the roughly 160 reported CMV TCRbeta sequences.

This CDR3 is built from 15 residues. V shed 3 bases and J 4 bases; nucleotides not matched to a gene: 11. Germline V CDR1 and CDR2: SQVTM, ANQGSEA. The table came from immunoSEQ multiplex PCR; TCRdb's copy has only in-frame clones and leaves some out. The data contain some 60,000 clones, about three quarters of them seen just once; the ten biggest clones take up 1% to 1.2%. Regarding this clone: Its antigen is undetermined.

The sort gate was single viable CD3+CD4+CD8-CD45RO+ cells for memory CD4+ T cells. After thawing, CD4+ T cells were positively selected. The V and J genes are TRBV29-1 and TRBJ1-2, with 7 bases identical to TRBD1. This clonotype originated in an adult in good health and CMV-seronegative. Sample: memory CD4+ T cells from blood. The CDR3 nucleotides read TGCAGCGTTGAGGGGAGGGACAGCAGTCGCTATGGCTACACCTTC. Encoded protein: CSVEGRDSSRYGYTF.